This record concerns one TCR beta chain sequence. Its specificity is unknown. Stated treatment: oral pan-JAK inhibitor, 5-10 mg twice daily. The data belong to a study of CD8+ T cells in alopecia areata. Study details: Each of the treated patients was given oral tofacitinib, 5 to 10 mg twice daily, for moderate-to-severe alopecia areata. Scoring of treated patients' severity used the percentage of affected scalp area.

Study outcomes and limitations: Among the top 100, expanded CD8+ clones were significantly decreased by tofacitinib, as was scalp clonality.

Reverse transcribed after extraction, RNA yielded cDNA as the sequencing template. Libraries were prepared by immunoSEQ multiplex PCR; TCRdb keeps only in-frame clonotypes and omits some of them. The profile shows 150,000 to 200,000 clones, 60% to 75% of them singletons. From germline, CDR1 is GTSNPN and CDR2 SVGIG (reference sequence). Trimming removed 2 bases at V and 8 bases at J, with 21 bases between. The length of the CDR3 is 15 residues. V gene TRBV30 combines with J gene TRBJ1-2; unclear D gene. The source was CD4+ T cells sorted from blood, collected at week 24, from a patient treated with tofacitinib. This clonotype was obtained from a human donor with alopecia areata. CDR3 DNA sequence: TGTGCCTGGAGTCCCCAAAGGGCGGGCAAGCGCGGCTACACCTTC. Residues: CAWSPQRAGKRGYTF.